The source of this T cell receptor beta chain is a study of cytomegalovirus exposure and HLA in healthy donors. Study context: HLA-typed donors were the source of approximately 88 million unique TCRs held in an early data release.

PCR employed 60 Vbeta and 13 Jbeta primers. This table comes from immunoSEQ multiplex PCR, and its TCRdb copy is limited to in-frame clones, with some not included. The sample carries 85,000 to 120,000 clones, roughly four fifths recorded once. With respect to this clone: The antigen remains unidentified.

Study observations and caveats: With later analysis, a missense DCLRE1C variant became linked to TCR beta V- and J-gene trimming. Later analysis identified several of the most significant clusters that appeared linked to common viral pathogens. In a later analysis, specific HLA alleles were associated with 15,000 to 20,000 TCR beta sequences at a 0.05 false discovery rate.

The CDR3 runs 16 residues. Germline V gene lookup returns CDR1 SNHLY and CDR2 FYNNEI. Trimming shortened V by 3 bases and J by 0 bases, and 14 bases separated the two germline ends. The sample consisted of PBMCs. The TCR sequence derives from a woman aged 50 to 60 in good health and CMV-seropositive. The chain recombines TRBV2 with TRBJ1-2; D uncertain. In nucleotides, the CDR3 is TGTGCCAGCAGTGATCAGGTTTTGGTCTCTAACTATGGCTACACCTTC. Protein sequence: CASSDQVLVSNYGYTF.